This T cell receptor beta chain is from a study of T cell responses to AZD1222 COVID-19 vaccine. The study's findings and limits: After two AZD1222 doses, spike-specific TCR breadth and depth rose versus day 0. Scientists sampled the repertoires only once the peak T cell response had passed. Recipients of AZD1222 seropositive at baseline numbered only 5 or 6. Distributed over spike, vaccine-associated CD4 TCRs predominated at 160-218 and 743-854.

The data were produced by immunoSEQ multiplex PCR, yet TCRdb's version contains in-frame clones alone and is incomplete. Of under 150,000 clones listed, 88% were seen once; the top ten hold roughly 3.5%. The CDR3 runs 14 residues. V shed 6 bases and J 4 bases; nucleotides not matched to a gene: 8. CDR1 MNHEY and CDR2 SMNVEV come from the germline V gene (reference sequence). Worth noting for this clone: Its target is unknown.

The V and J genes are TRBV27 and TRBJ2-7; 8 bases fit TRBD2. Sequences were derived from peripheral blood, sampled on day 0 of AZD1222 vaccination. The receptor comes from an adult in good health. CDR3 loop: CASSPAGVPYEQYF. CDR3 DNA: TGTGCCAGCAGCCCAGCGGGGGTCCCGTACGAGCAGTACTTC.